Below, 9 T cell receptor beta chains from the same sample are listed, as sequenced in a study of T cell repertoires in cytomegalovirus infection. Using its own MiXCR run on the reads, TCRdb lists one record per CDR3 protein. The sample has over 100,000 distinct CDR3 sequences; about 9.5% are singletons. Their antigen targets remain unknown. Sequenced input: PBMCs, sequenced either directly or after in vitro stimulation (not recorded which). The receptor set was obtained from a human donor in good health (CMV status not recorded). Some clones in this sample may be carry-over from other donors' samples.

The chain has TRBV30 and TRBJ2-7; 8 bases agree with TRBD1. V lost 0 bases, J lost 3 bases, and 4 bases stayed unmatched. The CDR3 runs to 14 residues. Germline V gene lookup returns CDR1 GTSNPN and CDR2 SVGIG (reference sequence). CDR3 sequence: CAWSVYRGVYEQYF. CDR3 coding DNA: TGTGCCTGGAGTGTCTACAGGGGGGTCTACGAGCAGTACTTC.

This clonotype was found many times. The gene calls are TRBV12-3 or TRBV12-4 and TRBJ1-1, with TRBD1 identical over 9 bases. CDR3 length: 18 residues. Losses at the gene ends were 7 bases for V and 1 base for J; bases not matched to a gene: 16. In nucleotides, the CDR3 is TGTGCCAGCACCCTTCACTCCCGGGACAGGGCCCAGAACACTGAAGCTTTCTTT. Its protein product is CASTLHSRDRAQNTEAFF.

This clonotype occurred a few times. The rearrangement uses TRBV7-2 and TRBJ2-5; TRBD2 might be the D (5 bases). The ends were cut back, 5 bases at V and 0 bases at J, with 13 bases in the middle. The CDR3 length is 15 residues. In germline, CDR1 is SGHTA, CDR2 FQGNSA. The CDR3 nucleotides read TGTGCCAGCAGCCCATGGGCCGGGAACCAAGAGACCCAGTACTTC. Residues: CASSPWAGNQETQYF.

At least ten counts were recorded for this clonotype. The chain uses TRBV7-2 and TRBJ2-7; no definite D call. Germline V gene sequence: CDR1 SGHTA, CDR2 FQGNSA. V lost 5 bases and J lost 5, with 10 bases in between. There are 12 residues in the CDR3. CDR3 DNA sequence: TGTGCCAGCAGCCAGGATCCCCACGAGCAGTACTTC. It specifies CASSQDPHEQYF.

J is TRBJ1-1 and V is TRBV12-3 or TRBV12-4; D gene uncertain. The germline V and J ends were trimmed by 2 bases and 1 base, with 8 bases remaining between them. This CDR3 is 14 amino acids long. The CDR3 DNA sequence: TGTGCCAGCAGTTTAATCCTGCGGAACACTGAAGCTTTCTTT. Amino acid sequence: CASSLILRNTEAFF.

The rearrangement joins TRBV10-3 to TRBJ1-3; D not certain. The CDR3 loop spans 14 amino acids. CDR1 is ENHRY and CDR2 is SYGVKD in the germline V gene. Trimming pared 6 bases from V and 0 bases from J, leaving 9 bases between. The CDR3 spells CAIRARDSGNTIYF. CDR3 nucleotides: TGTGCCATCAGGGCAAGAGACTCTGGAAACACCATATATTTT.

The chain employs TRBV30 and TRBJ2-3, with unresolved D. The CDR3 sequence is 14 residues long. The V end was cut by 2 bases, the J end by 0 bases, with 9 bases between. CDR1 and CDR2 from the germline V gene are GTSNPN and SVGIG (reference sequence). As DNA, the CDR3 is TGTGCCTGGAGTTTTAGGCTTAGCACAGATACGCAGTATTTT. Encoded protein: CAWSFRLSTDTQYF.

Many counts were recorded for this clonotype. This chain links TRBV12-3 or TRBV12-4 with TRBJ1-4; D may be TRBD1 (5 bases). This CDR3 has 14 amino acids. V was trimmed by 3 bases and J by 8 bases, leaving 13 bases between them. CDR3 protein: CASSLYQGSEKLFF. The CDR3 bases are TGTGCCAGCAGTTTGTATCAGGGAAGCGAAAAACTGTTTTTT.

A few counts support this clonotype. The chain couples TRBV12-3 or TRBV12-4 to TRBJ2-1; 7 bases are shared with TRBD2. The J segment lost 8 bases and the V segment lost 8 bases, leaving 12 bases of the junction unmatched. CDR3 length: 14 residues. CDR3 sequence: CASYLLAGDYEQFF. The CDR3 DNA reads TGTGCCAGCTATTTGCTCGCGGGAGACTATGAGCAGTTCTTC.